This T cell receptor beta chain was captured in a study of blood T cell repertoires in COVID-19. Study as a whole: Acute and convalescent COVID-19 samples came from the United States, Italy and Spain. The cDNA or gDNA used as material had been derived from T cells, B-cell-depleted T cells, or PBMCs.

The authors' processing: Quantification of nucleated cells was approximated via reference gene primer amplification. Repertoires were generated with immunoSEQ multiplex PCR, while TCRdb's copy carries only in-frame clones and drops some. Clone size and the V and J calls come from that table; the DNA yielded D and trimming. Here the sample spans about 500,000 clones, roughly 89% being singletons. The Seattle patients, enrolled during active infection, were followed longitudinally. The V end was cut by 10 bases, the J end by 3 bases, with 18 bases between. In germline, CDR1 is MNHEY, CDR2 SVGAGI. CDR3 length: 14 amino acids.

What was sequenced was peripheral blood. V and J are TRBV6-5 and TRBJ1-2, with D hard to call. The receptor's source is a man between 18 and 29 years old with COVID-19, enrolled during active disease. The CDR3 region has the DNA TGTGCCACGCTCCGAGGGCGAGTGGACTATGGCTACACCTTC. Protein sequence: CATLRGRVDYGYTF.